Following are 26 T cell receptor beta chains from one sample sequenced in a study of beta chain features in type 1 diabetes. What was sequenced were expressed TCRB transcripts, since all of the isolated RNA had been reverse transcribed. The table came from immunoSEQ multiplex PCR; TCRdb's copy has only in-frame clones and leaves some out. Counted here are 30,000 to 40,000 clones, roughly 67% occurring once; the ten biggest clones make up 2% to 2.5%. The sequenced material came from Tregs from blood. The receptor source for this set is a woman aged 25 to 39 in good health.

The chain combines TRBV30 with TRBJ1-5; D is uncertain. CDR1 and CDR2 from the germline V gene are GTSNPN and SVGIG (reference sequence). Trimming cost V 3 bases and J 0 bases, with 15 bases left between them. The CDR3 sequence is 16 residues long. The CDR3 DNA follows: TGTGCCTGGAGCGGCGGGGTAGATTATAGCAATCAGCCCCAGCATTTT. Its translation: CAWSGGVDYSNQPQHF.

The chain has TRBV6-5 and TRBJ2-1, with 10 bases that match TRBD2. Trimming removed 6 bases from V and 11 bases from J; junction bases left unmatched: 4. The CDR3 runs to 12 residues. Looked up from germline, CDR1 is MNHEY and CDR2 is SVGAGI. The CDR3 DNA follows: TGTGCCAGCAGAAGGACTAGCGGAAAGCAGTTCTTC. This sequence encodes CASRRTSGKQFF.

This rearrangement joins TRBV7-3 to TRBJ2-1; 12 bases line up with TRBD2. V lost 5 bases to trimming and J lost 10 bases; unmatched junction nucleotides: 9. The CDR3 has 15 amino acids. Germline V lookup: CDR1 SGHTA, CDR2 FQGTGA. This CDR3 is CASSPRLAGVREQFF. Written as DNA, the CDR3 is TGTGCCAGCAGCCCTCGACTAGCGGGAGTACGCGAGCAGTTCTTC. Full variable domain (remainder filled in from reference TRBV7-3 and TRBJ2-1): GAGVSQTPSNKVTEKGKYVELRCDPISGHTALYWYRQSLGQGPEFLIYFQGTGAADDSGLPNDRFFAVRPEGSVSTLKIQRTERGDSAVYLCASSPRLAGVREQFFGPGTRLTVL.

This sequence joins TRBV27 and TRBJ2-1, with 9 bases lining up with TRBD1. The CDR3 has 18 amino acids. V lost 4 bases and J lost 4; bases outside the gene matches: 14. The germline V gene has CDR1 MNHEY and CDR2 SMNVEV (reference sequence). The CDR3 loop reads CASSSDRGKGAPYNEQFF. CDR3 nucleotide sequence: TGTGCCAGCAGTTCGGACAGGGGAAAGGGGGCCCCTTACAATGAGCAGTTCTTC.

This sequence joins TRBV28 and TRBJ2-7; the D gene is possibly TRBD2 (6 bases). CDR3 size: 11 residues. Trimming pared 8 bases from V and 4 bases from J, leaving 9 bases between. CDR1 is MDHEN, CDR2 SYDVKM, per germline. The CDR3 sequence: CASRAGYEQYF. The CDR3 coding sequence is TGTGCCAGCCGGGCGGGGTACGAGCAGTACTTC.

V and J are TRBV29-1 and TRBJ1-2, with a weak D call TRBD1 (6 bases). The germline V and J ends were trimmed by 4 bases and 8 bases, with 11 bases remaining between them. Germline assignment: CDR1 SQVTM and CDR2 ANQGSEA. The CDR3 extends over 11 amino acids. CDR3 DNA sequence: TGCAGCGTTGCAGGGGCGAGCGGCTACACCTTC. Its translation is CSVAGASGYTF.

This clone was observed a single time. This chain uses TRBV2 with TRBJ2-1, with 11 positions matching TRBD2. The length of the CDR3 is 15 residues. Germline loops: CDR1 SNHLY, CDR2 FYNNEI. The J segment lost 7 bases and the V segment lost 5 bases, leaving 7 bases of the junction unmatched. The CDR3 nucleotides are TGTGCCAGCAGTCCTTTAGCGGGAGGGCCGAATGAGCAGTTCTTC. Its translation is CASSPLAGGPNEQFF.

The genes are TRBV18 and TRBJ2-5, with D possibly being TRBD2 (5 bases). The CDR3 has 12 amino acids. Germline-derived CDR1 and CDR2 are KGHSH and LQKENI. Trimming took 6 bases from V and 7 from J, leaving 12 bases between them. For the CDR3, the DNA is TGTGCCAGCTCTCCTGCGGCGGGGACCCAGTACTTC. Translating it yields CASSPAAGTQYF.

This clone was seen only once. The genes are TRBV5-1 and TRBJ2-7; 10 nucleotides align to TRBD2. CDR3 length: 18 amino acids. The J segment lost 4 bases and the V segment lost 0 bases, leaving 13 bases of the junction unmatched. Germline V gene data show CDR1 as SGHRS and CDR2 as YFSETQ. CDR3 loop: CASSLARTLAGVTYEQYF. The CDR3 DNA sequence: TGCGCCAGCAGCTTGGCTCGTACGCTAGCGGGAGTAACGTACGAGCAGTACTTC.

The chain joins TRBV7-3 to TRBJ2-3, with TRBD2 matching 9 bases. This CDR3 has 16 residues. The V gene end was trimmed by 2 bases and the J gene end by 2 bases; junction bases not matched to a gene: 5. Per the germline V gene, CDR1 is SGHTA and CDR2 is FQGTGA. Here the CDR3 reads CASSLGAGGSTDTQYF. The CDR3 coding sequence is TGTGCCAGCAGCTTAGGTGCGGGAGGGTCCACAGATACGCAGTATTTT.

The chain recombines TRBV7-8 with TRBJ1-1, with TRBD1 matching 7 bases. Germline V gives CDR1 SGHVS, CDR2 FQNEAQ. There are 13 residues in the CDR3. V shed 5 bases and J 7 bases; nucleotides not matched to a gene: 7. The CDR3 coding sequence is TGTGCCAGCAGCCCTGTCTCAGGGGGTGAAGCTTTCTTT. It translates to CASSPVSGGEAFF. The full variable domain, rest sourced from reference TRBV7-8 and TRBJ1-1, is GAGVSQSPRYKVAKRGQDVALRCDPISGHVSLFWYQQALGQGPEFLTYFQNEAQLDKSGLPSDRFFAERPEGSVSTLKIQRTQQEDSAVYLCASSPVSGGEAFFGQGTRLTVV.

CDR3 nucleotide sequence: TGTGCCAGCAGCTTCATACAGGGACTAGCCCGTAATGAGCAGTTCTTC. Its translation is CASSFIQGLARNEQFF. The V gene is TRBV13, the J gene TRBJ2-1; 9 bases are shared with TRBD2. The J segment lost 7 bases and the V segment lost 3 bases, leaving 10 bases of the junction unmatched. Germline V CDR1 and CDR2: PRHDT, FYEKMQ (reference sequence). The CDR3 has 16 residues.

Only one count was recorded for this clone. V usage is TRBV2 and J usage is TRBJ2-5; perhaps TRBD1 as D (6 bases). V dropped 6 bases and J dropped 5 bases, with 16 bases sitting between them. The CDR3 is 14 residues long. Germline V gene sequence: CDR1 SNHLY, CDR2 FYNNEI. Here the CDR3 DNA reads TGTGCCAGCAGCAAAACGGGACAAGGGGAGACCCAGTACTTC. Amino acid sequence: CASSKTGQGETQYF. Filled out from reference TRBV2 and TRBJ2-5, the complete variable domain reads EPEVTQTPSHQVTQMGQEVILRCVPISNHLYFYWYRQILGQKVEFLVSFYNNEISEKSEIFDDQFSVERPDGSNFTLKIRSTKLEDSAMYFCASSKTGQGETQYFGPGTRLLVL.

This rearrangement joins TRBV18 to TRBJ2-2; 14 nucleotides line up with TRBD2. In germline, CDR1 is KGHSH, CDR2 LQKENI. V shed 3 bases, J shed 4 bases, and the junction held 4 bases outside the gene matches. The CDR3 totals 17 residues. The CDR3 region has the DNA TGTGCCAGCTCACCGTCCGGGACTAGCGGGAGCACCGGGGAGCTGTTTTTT. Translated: CASSPSGTSGSTGELFF.

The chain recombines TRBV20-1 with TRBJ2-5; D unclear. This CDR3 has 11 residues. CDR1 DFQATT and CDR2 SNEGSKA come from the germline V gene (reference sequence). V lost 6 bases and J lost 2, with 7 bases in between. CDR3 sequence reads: CSAKRQETQYF. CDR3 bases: TGCAGTGCAAAGAGGCAAGAGACCCAGTACTTC.

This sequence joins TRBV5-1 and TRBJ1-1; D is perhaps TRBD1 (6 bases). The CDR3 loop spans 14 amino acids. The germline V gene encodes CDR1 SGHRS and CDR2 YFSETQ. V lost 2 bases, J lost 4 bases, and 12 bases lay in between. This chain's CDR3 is CASSFRTARTEAFF. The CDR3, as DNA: TGCGCCAGCAGCTTTAGGACAGCCCGCACTGAAGCTTTCTTT.

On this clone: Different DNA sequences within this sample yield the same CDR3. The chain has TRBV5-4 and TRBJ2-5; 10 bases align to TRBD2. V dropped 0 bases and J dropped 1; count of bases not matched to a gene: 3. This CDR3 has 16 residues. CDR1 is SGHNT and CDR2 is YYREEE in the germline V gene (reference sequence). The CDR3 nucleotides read TGTGCCAGCAGCTTGGGAAGGACTAGCGGCCAAGAGACCCAGTACTTC. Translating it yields CASSLGRTSGQETQYF. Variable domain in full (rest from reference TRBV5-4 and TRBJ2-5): ETGVTQSPTHLIKTRGQQVTLRCSSQSGHNTVSWYQQALGQGPQFIFQYYREEENGRGNFPPRFSGLQFPNYSSELNVNALELDDSALYLCASSLGRTSGQETQYFGPGTRLLVL.

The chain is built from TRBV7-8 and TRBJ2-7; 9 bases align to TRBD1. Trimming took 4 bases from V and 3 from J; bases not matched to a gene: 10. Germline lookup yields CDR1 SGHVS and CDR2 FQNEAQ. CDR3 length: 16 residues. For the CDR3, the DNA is TGTGCCAGCAGCTCCACCGGGACAGGGTTTGGCTACGAGCAGTACTTC. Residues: CASSSTGTGFGYEQYF.

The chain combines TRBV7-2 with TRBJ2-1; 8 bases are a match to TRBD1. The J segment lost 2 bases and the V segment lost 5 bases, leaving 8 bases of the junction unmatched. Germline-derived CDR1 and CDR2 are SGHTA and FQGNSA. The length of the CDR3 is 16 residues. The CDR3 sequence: CASSPRGTGTYNEQFF. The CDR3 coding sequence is TGTGCCAGCAGCCCTCGCGGGACAGGCACCTACAATGAGCAGTTCTTC.

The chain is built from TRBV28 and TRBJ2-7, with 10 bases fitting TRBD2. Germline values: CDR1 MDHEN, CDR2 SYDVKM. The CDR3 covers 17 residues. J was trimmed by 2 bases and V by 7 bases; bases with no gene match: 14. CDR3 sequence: CASKAGGPGTNTYEQYF. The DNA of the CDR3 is TGTGCCAGCAAAGCGGGAGGGCCCGGGACGAATACCTACGAGCAGTACTTC. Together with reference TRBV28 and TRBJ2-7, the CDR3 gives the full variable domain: DVKVTQSSRYLVKRTGEKVFLECVQDMDHENMFWYRQDPGLGLRLIYFSYDVKMKEKGDIPEGYSVSREKKERFSLILESASTNQTSMYLCASKAGGPGTNTYEQYFGPGTRLTVT.

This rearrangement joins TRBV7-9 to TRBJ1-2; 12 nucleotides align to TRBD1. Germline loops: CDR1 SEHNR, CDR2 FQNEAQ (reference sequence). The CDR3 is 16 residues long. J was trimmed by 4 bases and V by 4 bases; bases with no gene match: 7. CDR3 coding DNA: TGTGCCAGCAGCTACTACTCGGGACAGGGGGCCTATGGCTACACCTTC. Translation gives CASSYYSGQGAYGYTF.

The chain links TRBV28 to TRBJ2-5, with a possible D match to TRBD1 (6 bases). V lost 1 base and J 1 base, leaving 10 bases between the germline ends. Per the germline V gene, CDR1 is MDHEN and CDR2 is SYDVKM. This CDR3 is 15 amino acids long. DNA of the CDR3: TGTGCCAGCAGTTTATCAGGGGCGGTCCAAGAGACCCAGTACTTC. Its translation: CASSLSGAVQETQYF.

Here the CDR3 DNA reads TGTGCCAGCAGCCGACACCGGGGGGAGTGGACCGACACAGATACGCAGTATTTT. Protein: CASSRHRGEWTDTDTQYF. The gene calls are TRBV7-2 and TRBJ2-3; 7 positions agree with TRBD2. The CDR3 totals 18 residues. V lost 5 bases to trimming and J lost 2 bases; unmatched junction nucleotides: 16. CDR1 is SGHTA, CDR2 FQGNSA, per germline.

The DNA of the CDR3 is TGTGCCAGCAGCGCCCGAAGGAGGGTTGGAACAGATACGCAGTATTTT. Protein product: CASSARRRVGTDTQYF. The rearrangement links TRBV7-2 to TRBJ2-3; weak D call: TRBD2 (6 bases). Trimming left V 5 bases short and J 3 bases short, with 18 bases between. The CDR3 totals 16 residues. Germline V gene data show CDR1 as SGHTA and CDR2 as FQGNSA.

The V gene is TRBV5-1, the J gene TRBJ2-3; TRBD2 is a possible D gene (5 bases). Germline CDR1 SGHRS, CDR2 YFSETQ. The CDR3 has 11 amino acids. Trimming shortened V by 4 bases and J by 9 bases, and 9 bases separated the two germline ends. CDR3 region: CASSSRETQYF. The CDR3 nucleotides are TGCGCCAGCAGCAGTCGGGAAACGCAGTATTTT.

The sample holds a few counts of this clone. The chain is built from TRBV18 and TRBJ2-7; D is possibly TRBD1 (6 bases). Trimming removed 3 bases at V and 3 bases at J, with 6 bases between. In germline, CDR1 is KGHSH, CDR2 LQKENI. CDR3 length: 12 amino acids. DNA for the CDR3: TGTGCCAGCTCACCGGACAGCTACGAGCAGTACTTC. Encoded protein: CASSPDSYEQYF.